The sequence of this T cell receptor beta chain was determined in a study of T cells in Graves' hyperthyroidism and ophthalmopathy. V was cut by 8 bases and J by 6 bases, with 16 bases left in between. The CDR3 totals 13 residues. Germline values: CDR1 ENHRY, CDR2 SYGVKD. Amplification of TCR beta CDR3 regions used RNA as the template. Researchers ran a first-round RT-PCR on the TCR CDR3 using the HTBI primer set. TCRdb re-analysed the multiplex PCR reads in MiXCR, keeping a single row per CDR3 protein. This sample has 600,000 to 800,000 distinct CDR3 sequences, with 30% to 40% found just once. This clonotype appeared many times.

The sequence was collected from a woman aged 40-49 years with Graves' hyperthyroidism. The chain joins TRBV10-3 to TRBJ1-1, with D possibly matching TRBD1 (5 bases). Sequencing used blood. The CDR3 here is CAIAGTPSAEAFF. The CDR3 DNA reads as TGTGCCATCGCCGGGACTCCTTCGGCTGAAGCTTTCTTT.